This T cell receptor beta chain was identified during a study of blood T cells in healthy people across ages. Findings and limits, study-wide: Diversity figures derived from one million T cells were judged to underestimate the true value.

Trimming left V 6 bases short and J 1 base short, with 12 bases between. The CDR3 length is 14 residues. This clonotype was detected a few times. No antigen is known for it. With a J-beta primer mix and a sample-barcoded 5' primer, a second PCR ran 7 to 11 cycles. TCRdb analysed the 5' RACE reads with MiXCR anew, one entry per CDR3 protein. The sample holds hundreds of thousands of distinct CDR3 sequences, about 37% seen once. The TCR comes from a man between 18 and 35 years old in good health. The chain uses TRBV12-3 or TRBV12-4 and TRBJ1-1, with D possibly TRBD1 on 6 matching bases. Sequencing was carried out using blood. The CDR3, as DNA: TGTGCCAGCAGCCCGACAGGAAAGAACACTGAAGCTTTCTTT. This sequence encodes CASSPTGKNTEAFF.